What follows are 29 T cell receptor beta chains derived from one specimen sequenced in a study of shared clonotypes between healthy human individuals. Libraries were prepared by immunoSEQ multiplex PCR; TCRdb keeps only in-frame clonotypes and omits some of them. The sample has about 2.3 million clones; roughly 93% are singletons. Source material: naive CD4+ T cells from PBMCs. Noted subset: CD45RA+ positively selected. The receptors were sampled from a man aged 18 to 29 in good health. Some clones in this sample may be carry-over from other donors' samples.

The CDR3 protein is CASSLRVVNSPLHF. CDR3 coding DNA: TGTGCCAGCAGTTTGAGAGTGGTCAATTCACCCCTCCACTTT. The chain recombines TRBV28 with TRBJ1-6; D gene ambiguous. Deletions cut 3 bases from V and 7 bases from J, with 10 bases between. Looked up from germline, CDR1 is MDHEN and CDR2 is SYDVKM. The CDR3 spans 14 residues.

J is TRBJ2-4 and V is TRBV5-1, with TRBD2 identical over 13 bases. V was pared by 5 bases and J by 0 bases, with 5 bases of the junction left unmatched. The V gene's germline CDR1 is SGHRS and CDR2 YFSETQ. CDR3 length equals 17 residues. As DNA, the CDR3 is TGCGCCAGCAGGAACGGACTAGCGGGGGTAGCCAAAAACATTCAGTACTTC. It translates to CASRNGLAGVAKNIQYF.

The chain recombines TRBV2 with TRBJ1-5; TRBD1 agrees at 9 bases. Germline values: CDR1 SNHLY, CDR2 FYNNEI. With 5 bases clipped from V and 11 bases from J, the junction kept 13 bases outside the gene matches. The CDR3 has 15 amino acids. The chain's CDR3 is CASSPRDREFVAQHF. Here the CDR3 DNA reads TGTGCCAGCAGTCCCAGGGACAGGGAATTTGTGGCCCAGCATTTT.

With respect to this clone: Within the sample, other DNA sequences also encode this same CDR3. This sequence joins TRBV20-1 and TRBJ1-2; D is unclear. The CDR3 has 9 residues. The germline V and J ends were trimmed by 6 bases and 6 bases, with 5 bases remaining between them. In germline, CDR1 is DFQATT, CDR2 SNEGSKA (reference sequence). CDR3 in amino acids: CSARDGYTF. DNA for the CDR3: TGCAGTGCGAGGGATGGCTACACCTTC.

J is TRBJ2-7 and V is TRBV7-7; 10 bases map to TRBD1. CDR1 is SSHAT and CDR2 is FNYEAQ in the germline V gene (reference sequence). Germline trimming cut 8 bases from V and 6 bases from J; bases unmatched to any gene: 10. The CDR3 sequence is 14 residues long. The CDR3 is CASWPGTGVSEQYF. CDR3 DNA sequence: TGTGCCAGCTGGCCCGGGACAGGGGTCTCCGAGCAGTACTTC.

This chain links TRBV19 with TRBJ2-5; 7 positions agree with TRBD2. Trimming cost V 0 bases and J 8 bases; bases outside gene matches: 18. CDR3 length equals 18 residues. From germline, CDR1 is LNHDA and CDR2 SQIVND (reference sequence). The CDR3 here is CASSIDRASGARDGTQYF. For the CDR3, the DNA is TGTGCCAGTAGTATAGACCGGGCTAGCGGAGCTCGTGATGGCACCCAGTACTTC.

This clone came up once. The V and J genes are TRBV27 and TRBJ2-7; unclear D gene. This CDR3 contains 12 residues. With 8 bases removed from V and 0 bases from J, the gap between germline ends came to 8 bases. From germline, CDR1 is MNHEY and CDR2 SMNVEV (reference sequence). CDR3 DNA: TGTGCCAGCGGGGTGGGCTCCTACGAGCAGTACTTC. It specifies CASGVGSYEQYF.

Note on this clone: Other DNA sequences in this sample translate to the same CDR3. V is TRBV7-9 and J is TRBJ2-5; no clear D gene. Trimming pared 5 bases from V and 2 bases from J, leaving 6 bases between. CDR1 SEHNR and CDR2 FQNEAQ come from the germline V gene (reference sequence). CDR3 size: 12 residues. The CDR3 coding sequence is TGTGCCAGCAGCCCTCTACAAGAGACCCAGTACTTC. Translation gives CASSPLQETQYF.

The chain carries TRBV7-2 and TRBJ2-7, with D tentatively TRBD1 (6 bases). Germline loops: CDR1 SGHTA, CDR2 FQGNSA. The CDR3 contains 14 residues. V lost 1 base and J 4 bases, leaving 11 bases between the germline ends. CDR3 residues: CASSLGSRGYEQYF. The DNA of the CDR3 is TGTGCCAGCAGCTTAGGTTCCAGGGGATACGAGCAGTACTTC.

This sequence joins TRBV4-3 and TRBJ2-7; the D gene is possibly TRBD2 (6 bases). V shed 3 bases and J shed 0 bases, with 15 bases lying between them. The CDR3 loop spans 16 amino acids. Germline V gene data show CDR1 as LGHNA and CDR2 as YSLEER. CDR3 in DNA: TGCGCCAGCAGCCAGAGGGAATCCGGGGGCTCCTACGAGCAGTACTTC. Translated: CASSQRESGGSYEQYF.

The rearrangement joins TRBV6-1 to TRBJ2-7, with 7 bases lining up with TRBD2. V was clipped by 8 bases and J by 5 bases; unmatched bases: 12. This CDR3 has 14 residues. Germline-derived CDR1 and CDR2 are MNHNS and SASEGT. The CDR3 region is CASGVELATHEQYF. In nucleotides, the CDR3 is TGTGCCAGCGGGGTCGAACTAGCGACACACGAGCAGTACTTC.

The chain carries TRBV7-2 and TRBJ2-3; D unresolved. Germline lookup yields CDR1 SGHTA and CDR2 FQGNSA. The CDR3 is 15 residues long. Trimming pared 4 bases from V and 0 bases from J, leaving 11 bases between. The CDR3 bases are TGTGCCAGCAGCTCCGATGGTTCTAGCACAGATACGCAGTATTTT. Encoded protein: CASSSDGSSTDTQYF.

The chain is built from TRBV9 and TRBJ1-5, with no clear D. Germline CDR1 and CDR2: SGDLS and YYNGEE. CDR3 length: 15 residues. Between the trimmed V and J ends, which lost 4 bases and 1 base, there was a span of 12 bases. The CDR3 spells CASSPTAGSNQPQHF. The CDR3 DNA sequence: TGTGCCAGCAGCCCGACCGCCGGAAGCAATCAGCCCCAGCATTTT.

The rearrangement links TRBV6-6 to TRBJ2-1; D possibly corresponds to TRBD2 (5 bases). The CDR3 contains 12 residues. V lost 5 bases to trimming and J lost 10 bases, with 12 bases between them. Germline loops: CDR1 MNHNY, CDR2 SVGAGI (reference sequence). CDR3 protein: CASSDWTGEQFF. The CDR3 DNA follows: TGTGCCAGCAGTGACTGGACGGGGGAGCAGTTCTTC.

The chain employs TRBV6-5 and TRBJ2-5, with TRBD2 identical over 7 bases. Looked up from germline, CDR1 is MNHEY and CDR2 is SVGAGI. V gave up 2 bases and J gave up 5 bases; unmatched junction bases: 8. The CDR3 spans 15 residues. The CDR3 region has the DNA TGTGCCAGCAGTTACCTAGCGGACTTCGGGGAGACCCAGTACTTC. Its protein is CASSYLADFGETQYF.

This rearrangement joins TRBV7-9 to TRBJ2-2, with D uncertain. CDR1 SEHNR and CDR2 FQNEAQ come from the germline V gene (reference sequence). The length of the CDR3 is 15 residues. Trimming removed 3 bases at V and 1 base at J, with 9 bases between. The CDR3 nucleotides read TGTGCCAGCAGCTTTATGGGAAGGAACACCGGGGAGCTGTTTTTT. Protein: CASSFMGRNTGELFF. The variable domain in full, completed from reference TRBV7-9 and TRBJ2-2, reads DTGVSQNPRHKITKRGQNVTFRCDPISEHNRLYWYRQTLGQGPEFLTYFQNEAQLEKSRLLSDRFSAERPKGSFSTLEIQRTEQGDSAMYLCASSFMGRNTGELFFGEGSRLTVL.

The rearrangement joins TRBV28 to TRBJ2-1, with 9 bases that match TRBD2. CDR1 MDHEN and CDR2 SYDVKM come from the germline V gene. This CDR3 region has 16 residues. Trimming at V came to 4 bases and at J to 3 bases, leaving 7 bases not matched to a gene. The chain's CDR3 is CASSSSGRPDYNEQFF. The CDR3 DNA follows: TGTGCCAGCAGTTCCAGCGGGAGGCCCGACTACAATGAGCAGTTCTTC.

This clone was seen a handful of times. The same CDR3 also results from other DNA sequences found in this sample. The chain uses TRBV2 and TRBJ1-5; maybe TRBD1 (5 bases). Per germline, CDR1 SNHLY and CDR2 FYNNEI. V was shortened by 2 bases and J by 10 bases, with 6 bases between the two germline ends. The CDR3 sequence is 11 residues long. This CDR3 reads CASSERGPQHF. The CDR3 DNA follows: TGTGCCAGCAGTGAACGGGGCCCCCAGCATTTT.

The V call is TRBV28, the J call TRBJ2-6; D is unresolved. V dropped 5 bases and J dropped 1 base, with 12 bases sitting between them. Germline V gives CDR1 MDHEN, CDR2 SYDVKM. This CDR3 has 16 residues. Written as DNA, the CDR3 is TGTGCCAGCAGTCCGCCCCAAGGATCTGGGGCCAACGTCCTGACTTTC. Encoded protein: CASSPPQGSGANVLTF.

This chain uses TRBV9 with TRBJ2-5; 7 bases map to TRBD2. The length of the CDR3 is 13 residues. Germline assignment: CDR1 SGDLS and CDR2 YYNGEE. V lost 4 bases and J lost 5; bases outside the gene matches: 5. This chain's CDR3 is CASSPAGRETQYF. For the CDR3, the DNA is TGTGCCAGCAGCCCCGCCGGGAGGGAGACCCAGTACTTC.

The CDR3 DNA follows: TGTGCCAGCAGTTTTGGGCAGGGACTCCGTCGCGCAGATACGCAGTATTTT. Its translation is CASSFGQGLRRADTQYF. The chain uses TRBV28 and TRBJ2-3, with a tentative D call TRBD2 (6 bases). The CDR3 runs to 17 residues. Germline-derived CDR1 and CDR2 are MDHEN and SYDVKM. The V and J ends lost 3 bases and 4 bases respectively, with 20 bases between them.

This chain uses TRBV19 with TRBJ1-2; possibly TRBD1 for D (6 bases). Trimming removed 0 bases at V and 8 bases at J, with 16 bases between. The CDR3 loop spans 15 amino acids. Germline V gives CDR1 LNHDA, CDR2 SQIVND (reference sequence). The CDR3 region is CASSIDSAGAFGYTF. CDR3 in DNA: TGTGCCAGTAGTATAGATTCCGCGGGGGCGTTCGGCTACACCTTC.

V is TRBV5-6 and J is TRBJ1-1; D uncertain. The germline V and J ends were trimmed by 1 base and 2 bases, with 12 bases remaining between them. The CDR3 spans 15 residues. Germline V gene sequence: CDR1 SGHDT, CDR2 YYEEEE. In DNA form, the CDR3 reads TGTGCCAGCAGCTTGTGGAGTCAGAGAAACACTGAAGCTTTCTTT. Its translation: CASSLWSQRNTEAFF.

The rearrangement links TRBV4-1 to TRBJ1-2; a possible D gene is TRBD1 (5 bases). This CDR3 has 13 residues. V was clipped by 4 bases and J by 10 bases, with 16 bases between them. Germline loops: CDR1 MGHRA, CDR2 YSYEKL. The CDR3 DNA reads TGCGCCAGCAGCCGGCTCGGGACCTTCGTCTACACCTTC. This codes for CASSRLGTFVYTF.

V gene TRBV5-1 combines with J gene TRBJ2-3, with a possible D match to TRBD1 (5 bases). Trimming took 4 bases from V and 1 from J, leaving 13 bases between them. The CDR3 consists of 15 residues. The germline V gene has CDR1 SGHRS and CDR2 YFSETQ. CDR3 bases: TGCGCCAGCAGCCAGGACACGCGCCGCACAGATACGCAGTATTTT. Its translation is CASSQDTRRTDTQYF.

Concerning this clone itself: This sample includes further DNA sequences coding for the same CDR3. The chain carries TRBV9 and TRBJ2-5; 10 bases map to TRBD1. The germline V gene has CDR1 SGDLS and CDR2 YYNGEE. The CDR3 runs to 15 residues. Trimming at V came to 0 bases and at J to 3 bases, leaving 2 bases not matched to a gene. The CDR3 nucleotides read TGTGCCAGCAGCGTAGACGGGACAGGGGAAGAGACCCAGTACTTC. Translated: CASSVDGTGEETQYF.

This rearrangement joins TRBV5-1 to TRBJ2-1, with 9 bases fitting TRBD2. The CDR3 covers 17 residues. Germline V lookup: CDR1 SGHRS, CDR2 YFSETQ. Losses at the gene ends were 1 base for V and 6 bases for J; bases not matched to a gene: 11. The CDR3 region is CASSLIASGIRANEQFF. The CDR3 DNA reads TGCGCCAGCAGCTTGATAGCTAGCGGGATCAGGGCCAATGAGCAGTTCTTC.

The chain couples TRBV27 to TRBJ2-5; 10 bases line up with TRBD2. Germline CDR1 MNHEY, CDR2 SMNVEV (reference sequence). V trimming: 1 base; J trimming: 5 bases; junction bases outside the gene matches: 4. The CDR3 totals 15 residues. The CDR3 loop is CASSLFGTSDETQYF. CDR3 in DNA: TGTGCCAGCAGTTTATTCGGGACTAGCGACGAGACCCAGTACTTC.

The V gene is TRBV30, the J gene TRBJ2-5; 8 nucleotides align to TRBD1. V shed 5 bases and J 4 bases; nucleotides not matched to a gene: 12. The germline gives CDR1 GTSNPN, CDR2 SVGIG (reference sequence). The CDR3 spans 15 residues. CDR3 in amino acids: CAWAERAGGTETQYF. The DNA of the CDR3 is TGTGCCTGGGCCGAAAGGGCAGGGGGCACAGAGACCCAGTACTTC.